The present T cell receptor (beta chain) was sequenced within a study of cytomegalovirus exposure and HLA in healthy donors. The CDR3 loop spans 17 amino acids. Germline V gene lookup returns CDR1 MDHEN and CDR2 SYDVKM. V dropped 6 bases and J dropped 6; count of bases not matched to a gene: 17. Both 60 Vbeta primers and 13 Jbeta primers went into the PCR. Profiled with immunoSEQ multiplex PCR; TCRdb holds only in-frame clones, not every one. The sample shows 140,000 to 150,000 clones, approximately 84% of them seen only once. Sequences were obtained from PBMCs. This rearrangement joins TRBV28 to TRBJ2-7; TRBD2 aligns across 10 bases. This receptor was taken from a woman aged 55-75 years in good health and CMV-seropositive. The CDR3 coding sequence is TGTGCCAGCAGAAGCCTTGAAGCGGGAGGGTACATCCGCGAGCAGTACTTC. It encodes CASRSLEAGGYIREQYF. The variable domain in full, completed from reference TRBV28 and TRBJ2-7, reads DVKVTQSSRYLVKRTGEKVFLECVQDMDHENMFWYRQDPGLGLRLIYFSYDVKMKEKGDIPEGYSVSREKKERFSLILESASTNQTSMYLCASRSLEAGGYIREQYFGPGTRLTVT.